This T cell receptor (beta chain) was sequenced for a study of T cells in tuberculosis. Profiling relied on immunoSEQ multiplex PCR, and the TCRdb table lists in-frame clones only, not all of them. This repertoire shows over 25,000 clones, about 91% found once; its top ten account for roughly 6.6%. The V and J ends lost 0 bases and 8 bases, in that order; junction bases with no gene match: 9. The CDR3 has 16 amino acids. Germline-derived CDR1 and CDR2 are LNHNV and YYDKDF (reference sequence). Indicated time point: new active TB diagnosis, blood taken before or within 7 days of starting treatment. The source is an adult with tuberculosis. The chain employs TRBV15 and TRBJ1-4, with TRBD1 matching over 7 bases. The specimen was PBMCs, collected at tuberculosis diagnosis. The CDR3 loop reads CATSRDPAGGGEKLFF. CDR3 coding DNA: TGTGCCACCAGCAGAGATCCCGCAGGGGGAGGAGAAAAACTGTTTTTT.